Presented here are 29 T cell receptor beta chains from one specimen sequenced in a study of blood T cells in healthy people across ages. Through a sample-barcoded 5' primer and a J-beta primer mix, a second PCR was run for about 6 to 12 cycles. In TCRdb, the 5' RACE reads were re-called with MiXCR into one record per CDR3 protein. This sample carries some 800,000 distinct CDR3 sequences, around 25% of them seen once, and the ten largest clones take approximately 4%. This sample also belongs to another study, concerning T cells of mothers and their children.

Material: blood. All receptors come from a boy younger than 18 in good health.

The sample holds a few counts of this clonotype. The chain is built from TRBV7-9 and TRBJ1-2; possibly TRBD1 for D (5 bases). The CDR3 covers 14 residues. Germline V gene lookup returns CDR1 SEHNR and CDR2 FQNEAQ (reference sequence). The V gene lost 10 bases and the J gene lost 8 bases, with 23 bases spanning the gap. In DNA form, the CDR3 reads TGTGCCATCCCATATGACCGGGACCTAAACGGCTACACCTTC. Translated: CAIPYDRDLNGYTF.

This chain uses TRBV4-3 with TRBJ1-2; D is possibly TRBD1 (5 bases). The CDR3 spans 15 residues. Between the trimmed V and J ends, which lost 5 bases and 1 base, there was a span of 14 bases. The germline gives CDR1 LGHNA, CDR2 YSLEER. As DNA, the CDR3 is TGCGCCAGCAGCTCCCTGGTGCAGGGTAACTATGGCTACACCTTC. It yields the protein CASSSLVQGNYGYTF.

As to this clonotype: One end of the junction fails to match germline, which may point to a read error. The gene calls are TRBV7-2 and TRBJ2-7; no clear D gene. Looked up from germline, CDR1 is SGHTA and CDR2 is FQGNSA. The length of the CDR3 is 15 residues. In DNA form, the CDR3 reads TGTGCCGGCAGCTCTTTGACTTTGAGCTCCTACGAGCAGTACTTC. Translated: CAGSSLTLSSYEQYF.

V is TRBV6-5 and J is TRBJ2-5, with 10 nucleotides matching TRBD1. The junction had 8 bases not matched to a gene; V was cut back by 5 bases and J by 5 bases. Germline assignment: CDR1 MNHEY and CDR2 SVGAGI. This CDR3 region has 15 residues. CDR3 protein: CASSRGQGCGETQYF. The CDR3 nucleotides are TGTGCCAGCAGTCGGGGACAGGGGTGTGGGGAGACCCAGTACTTC.

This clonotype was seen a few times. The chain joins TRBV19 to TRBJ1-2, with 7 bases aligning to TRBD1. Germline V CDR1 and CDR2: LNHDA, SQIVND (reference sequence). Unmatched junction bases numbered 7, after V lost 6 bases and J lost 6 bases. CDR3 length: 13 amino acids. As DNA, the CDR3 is TGTGCCAGTAGCGACAGGGAAATCCATGGCTACACCTTC. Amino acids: CASSDREIHGYTF.

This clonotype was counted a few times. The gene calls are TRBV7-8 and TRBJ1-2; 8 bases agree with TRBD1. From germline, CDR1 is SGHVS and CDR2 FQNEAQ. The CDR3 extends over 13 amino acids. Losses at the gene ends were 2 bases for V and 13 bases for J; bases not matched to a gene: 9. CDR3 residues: CASSLLELQGVTF. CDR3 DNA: TGTGCCAGCAGCTTATTAGAATTACAGGGGGTCACCTTC. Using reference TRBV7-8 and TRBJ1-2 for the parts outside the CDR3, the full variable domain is GAGVSQSPRYKVAKRGQDVALRCDPISGHVSLFWYQQALGQGPEFLTYFQNEAQLDKSGLPSDRFFAERPEGSVSTLKIQRTQQEDSAVYLCASSLLELQGVTFGSGTRLTVV.

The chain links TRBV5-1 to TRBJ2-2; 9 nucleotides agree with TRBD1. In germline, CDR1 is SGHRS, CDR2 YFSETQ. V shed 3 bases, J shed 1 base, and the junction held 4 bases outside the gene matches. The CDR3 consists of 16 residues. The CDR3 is CASSYGQGLNTGELFF. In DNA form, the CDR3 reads TGCGCCAGCAGCTATGGACAGGGGTTGAACACCGGGGAGCTGTTTTTT. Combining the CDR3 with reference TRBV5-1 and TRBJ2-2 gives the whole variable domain KAGVTQTPRYLIKTRGQQVTLSCSPISGHRSVSWYQQTPGQGLQFLFEYFSETQRNKGNFPGRFSGRQFSNSRSEMNVSTLELGDSALYLCASSYGQGLNTGELFFGEGSRLTVL.

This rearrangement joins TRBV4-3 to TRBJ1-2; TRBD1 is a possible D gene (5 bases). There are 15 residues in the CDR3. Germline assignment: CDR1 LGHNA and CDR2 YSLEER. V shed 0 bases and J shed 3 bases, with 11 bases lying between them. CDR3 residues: CASSQDREDDYGYTF. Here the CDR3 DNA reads TGCGCCAGCAGCCAAGACAGGGAGGACGACTATGGCTACACCTTC.

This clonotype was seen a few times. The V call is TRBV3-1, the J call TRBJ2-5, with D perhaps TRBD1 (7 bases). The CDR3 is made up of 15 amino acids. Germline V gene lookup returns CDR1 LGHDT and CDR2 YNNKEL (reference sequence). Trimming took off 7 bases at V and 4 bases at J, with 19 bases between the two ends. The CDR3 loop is CASTPRNRGGETQYF. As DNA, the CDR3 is TGTGCCAGCACCCCAAGGAACAGGGGAGGAGAGACCCAGTACTTC.

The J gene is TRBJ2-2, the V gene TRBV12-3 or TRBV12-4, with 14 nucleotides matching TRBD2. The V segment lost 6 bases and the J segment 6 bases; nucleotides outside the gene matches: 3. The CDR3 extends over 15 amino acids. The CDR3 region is CASSWGLAGAGELFF. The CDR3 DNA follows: TGTGCCAGCAGCTGGGGACTAGCGGGAGCCGGGGAGCTGTTTTTT.

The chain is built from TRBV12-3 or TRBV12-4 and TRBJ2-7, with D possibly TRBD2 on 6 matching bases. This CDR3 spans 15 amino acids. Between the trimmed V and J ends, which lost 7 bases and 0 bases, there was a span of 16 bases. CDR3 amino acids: CASTRAGTGSYEQYF. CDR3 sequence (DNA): TGTGCCAGCACCAGGGCGGGGACTGGCTCCTACGAGCAGTACTTC.

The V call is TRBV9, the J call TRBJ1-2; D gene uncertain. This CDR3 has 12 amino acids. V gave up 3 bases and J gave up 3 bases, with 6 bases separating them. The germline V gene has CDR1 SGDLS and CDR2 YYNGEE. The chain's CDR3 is CASSDVDYGYTF. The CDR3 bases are TGTGCCAGCAGCGACGTCGACTATGGCTACACCTTC.

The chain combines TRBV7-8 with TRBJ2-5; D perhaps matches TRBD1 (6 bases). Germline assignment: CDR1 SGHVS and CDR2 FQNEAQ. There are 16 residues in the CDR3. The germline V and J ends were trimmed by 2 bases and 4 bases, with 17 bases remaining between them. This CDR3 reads CASSLLDSGGGETQYF. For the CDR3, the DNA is TGTGCCAGCAGCTTATTGGACAGTGGAGGTGGAGAGACCCAGTACTTC.

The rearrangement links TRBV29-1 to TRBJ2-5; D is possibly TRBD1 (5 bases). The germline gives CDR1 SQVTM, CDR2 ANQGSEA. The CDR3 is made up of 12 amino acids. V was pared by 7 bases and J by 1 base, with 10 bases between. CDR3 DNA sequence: TGCAGCGACCGACAGAGCCAAGAGACCCAGTACTTC. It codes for CSDRQSQETQYF.

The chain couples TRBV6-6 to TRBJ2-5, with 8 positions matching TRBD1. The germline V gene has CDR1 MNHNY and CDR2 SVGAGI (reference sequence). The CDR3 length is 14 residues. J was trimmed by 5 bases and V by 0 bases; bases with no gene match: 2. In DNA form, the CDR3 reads TGTGCCAGCAGTTACTCCCGGGACAGGGAGACCCAGTACTTC. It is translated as CASSYSRDRETQYF.

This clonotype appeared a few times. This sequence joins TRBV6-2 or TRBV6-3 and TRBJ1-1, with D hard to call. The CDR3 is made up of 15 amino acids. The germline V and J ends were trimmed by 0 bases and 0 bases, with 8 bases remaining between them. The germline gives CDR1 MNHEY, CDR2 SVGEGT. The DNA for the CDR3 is TGTGCCAGCAGTTACTCCCGGATCCTGAACACTGAAGCTTTCTTT. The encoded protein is CASSYSRILNTEAFF.

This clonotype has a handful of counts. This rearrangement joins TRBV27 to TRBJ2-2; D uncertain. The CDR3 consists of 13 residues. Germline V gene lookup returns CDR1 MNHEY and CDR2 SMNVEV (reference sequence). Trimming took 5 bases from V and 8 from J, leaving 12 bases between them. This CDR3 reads CASSLPRWGELFF. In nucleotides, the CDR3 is TGTGCCAGCAGTCTTCCCCGGTGGGGGGAGCTGTTTTTT.

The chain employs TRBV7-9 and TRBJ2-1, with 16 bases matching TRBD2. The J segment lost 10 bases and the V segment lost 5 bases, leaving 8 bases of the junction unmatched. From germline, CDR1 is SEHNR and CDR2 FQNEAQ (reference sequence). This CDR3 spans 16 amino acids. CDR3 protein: CASSPATGLAGGEQFF. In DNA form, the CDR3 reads TGTGCCAGCAGCCCAGCCACGGGACTAGCGGGGGGGGAGCAGTTCTTC.

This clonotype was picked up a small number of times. The CDR3 sequence: CASSFSGAQPQHF. The CDR3 nucleotides read TGTGCCAGCAGCTTTTCGGGGGCTCAGCCCCAGCATTTT. The chain is built from TRBV7-2 and TRBJ1-5, with a weak D call TRBD1 (6 bases). Germline lookup yields CDR1 SGHTA and CDR2 FQGNSA. V shed 3 bases and J shed 6 bases, with 9 bases lying between them. CDR3 size: 13 residues.

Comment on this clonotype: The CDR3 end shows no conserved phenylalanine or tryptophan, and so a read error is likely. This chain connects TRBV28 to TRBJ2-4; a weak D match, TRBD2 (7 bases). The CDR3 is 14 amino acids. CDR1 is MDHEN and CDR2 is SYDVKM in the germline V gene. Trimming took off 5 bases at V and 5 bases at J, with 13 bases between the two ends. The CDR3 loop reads CASSVGGGENIQYL. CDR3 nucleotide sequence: TGTGCCAGCAGTGTAGGAGGGGGGGAAAACATTCAGTACCTC.

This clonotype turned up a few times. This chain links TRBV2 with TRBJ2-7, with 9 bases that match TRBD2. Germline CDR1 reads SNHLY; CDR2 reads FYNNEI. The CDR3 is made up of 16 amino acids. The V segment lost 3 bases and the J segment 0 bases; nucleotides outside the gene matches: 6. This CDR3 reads CASSDSSSGTSYEQYF. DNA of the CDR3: TGTGCCAGCAGTGACTCCTCTAGCGGGACCTCCTACGAGCAGTACTTC.

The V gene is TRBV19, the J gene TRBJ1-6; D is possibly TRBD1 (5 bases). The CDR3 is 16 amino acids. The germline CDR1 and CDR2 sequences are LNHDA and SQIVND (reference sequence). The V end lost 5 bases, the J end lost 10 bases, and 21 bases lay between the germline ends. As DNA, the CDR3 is TGTGCCAGTAGTGATTTGGGATTCAGGGCAGGATCACCCCTCCACTTT. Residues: CASSDLGFRAGSPLHF.

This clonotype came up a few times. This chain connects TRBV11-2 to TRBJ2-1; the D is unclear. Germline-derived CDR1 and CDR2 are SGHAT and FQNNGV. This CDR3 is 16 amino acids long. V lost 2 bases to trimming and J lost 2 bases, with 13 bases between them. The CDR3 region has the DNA TGTGCCAGCAGCTTACAATCCGCCTTTCCCTACAATGAGCAGTTCTTC. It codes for CASSLQSAFPYNEQFF.

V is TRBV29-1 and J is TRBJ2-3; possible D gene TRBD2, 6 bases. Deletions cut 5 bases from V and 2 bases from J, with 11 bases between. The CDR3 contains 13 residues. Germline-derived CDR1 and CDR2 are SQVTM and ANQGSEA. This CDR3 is CSVRDSLTDTQYF. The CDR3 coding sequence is TGCAGCGTTCGGGACTCGCTCACAGATACGCAGTATTTT.

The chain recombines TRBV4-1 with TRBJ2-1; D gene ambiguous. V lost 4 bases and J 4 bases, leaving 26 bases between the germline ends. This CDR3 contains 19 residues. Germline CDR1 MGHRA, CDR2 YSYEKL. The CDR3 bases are TGCGCCAGCAGCCGAGAAGTTGGCTCTATTCAGTTACGATACAATGAGCAGTTCTTC. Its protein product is CASSREVGSIQLRYNEQFF.

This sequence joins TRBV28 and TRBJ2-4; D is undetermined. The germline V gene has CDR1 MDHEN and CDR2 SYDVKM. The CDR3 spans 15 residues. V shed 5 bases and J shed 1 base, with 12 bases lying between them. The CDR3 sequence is CASSEPSGAKNIQYF. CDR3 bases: TGTGCCAGCAGTGAACCCTCCGGTGCCAAAAACATTCAGTACTTC.

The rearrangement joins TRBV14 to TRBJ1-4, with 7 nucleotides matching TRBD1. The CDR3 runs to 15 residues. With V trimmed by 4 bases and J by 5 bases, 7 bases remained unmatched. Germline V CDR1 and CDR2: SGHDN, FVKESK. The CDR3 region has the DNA TGTGCCAGCAGCCTAGGACAGGTTTACAATGAAAAACTGTTTTTT. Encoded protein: CASSLGQVYNEKLFF.

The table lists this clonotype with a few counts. The CDR3 spells CASSGTAINYGYTF. The DNA for the CDR3 is TGTGCCAGCAGCGGGACAGCGATTAACTATGGCTACACCTTC. This chain links TRBV7-9 with TRBJ1-2; 7 bases are shared with TRBD1. The junction had 4 bases not matched to a gene; V was cut back by 5 bases and J by 1 base. Looked up from germline, CDR1 is SEHNR and CDR2 is FQNEAQ (reference sequence). The CDR3 covers 14 residues.

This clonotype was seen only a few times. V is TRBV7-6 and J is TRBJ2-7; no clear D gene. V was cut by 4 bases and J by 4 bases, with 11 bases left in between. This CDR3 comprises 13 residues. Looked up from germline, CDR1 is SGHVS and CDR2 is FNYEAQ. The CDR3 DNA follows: TGTGCCAGCAGCTCCATTGGGTTGTACGAGCAGTACTTC. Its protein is CASSSIGLYEQYF.